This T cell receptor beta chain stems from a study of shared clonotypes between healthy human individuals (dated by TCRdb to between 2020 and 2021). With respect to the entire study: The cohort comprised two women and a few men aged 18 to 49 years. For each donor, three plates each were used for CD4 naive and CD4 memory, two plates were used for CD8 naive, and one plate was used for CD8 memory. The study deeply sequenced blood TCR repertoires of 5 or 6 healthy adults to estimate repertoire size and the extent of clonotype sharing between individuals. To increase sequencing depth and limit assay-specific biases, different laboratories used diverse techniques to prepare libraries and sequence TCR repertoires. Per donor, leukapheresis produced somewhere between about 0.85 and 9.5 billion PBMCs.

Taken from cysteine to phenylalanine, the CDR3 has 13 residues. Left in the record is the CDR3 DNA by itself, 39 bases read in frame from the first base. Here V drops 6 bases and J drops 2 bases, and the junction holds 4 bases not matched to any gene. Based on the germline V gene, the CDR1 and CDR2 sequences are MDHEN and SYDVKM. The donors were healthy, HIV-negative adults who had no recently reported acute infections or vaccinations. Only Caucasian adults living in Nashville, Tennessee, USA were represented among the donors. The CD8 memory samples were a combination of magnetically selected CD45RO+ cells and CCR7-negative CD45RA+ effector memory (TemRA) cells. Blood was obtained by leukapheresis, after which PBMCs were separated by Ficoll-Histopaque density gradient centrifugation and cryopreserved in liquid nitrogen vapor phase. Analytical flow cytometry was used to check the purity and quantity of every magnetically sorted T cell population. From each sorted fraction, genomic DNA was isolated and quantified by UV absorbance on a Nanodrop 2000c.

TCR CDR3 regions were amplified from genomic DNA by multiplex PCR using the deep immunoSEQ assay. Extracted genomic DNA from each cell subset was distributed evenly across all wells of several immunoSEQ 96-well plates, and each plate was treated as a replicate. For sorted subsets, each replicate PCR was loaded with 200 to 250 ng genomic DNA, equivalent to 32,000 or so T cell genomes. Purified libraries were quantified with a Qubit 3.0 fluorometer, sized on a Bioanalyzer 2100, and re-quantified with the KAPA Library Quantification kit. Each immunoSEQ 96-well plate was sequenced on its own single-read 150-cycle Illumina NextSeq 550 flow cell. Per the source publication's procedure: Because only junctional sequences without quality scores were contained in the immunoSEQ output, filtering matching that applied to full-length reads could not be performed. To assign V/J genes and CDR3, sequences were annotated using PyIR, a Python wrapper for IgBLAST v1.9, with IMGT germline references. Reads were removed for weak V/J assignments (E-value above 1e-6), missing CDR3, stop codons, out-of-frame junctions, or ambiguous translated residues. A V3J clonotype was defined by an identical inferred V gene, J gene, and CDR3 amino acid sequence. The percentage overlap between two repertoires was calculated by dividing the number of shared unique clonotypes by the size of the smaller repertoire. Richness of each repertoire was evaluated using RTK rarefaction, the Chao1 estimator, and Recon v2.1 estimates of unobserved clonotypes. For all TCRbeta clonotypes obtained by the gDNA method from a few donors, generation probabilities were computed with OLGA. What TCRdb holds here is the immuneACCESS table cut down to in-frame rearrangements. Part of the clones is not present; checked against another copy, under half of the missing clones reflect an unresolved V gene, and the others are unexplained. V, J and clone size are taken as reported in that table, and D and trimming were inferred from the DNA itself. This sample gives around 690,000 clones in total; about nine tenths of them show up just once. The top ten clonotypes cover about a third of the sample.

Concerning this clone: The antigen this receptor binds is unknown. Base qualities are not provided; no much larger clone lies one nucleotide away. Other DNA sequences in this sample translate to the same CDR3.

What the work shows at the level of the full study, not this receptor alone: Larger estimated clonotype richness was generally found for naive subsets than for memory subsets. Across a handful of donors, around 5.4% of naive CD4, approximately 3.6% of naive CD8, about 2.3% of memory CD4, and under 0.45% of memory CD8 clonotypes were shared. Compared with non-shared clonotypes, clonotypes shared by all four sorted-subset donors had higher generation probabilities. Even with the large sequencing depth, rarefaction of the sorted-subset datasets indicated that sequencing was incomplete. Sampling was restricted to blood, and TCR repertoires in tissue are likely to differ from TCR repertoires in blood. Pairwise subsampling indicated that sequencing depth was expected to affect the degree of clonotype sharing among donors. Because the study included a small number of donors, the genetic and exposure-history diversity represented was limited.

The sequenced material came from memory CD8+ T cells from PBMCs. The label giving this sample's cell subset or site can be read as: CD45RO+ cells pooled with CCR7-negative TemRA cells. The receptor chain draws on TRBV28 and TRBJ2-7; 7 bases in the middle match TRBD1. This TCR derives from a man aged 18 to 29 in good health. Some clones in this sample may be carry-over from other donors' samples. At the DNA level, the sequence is TGTGCCAGCAGCCAGGGACAGACCTACGAGCAGTACTTC. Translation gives CASSQGQTYEQYF.